The next 18 T cell receptor beta chains were all read from a single sample in a study of T-cell memory formation after mild COVID-19. TCRdb re-called the 5' RACE reads with MiXCR, one entry per CDR3 protein. The table records 100,000 to 120,000 distinct CDR3 sequences, around a fifth of them present only once. Sequenced: PBMCs or a T cell subset sorted from them (not recorded which). The receptors come from a man between 18 and 29 years old who had mild COVID-19 (a few samples of this study predate the infection). Cell type and time point are not known.

The chain uses TRBV3-1 and TRBJ1-2, with D unclear. Trimming took off 5 bases at V and 6 bases at J, with 19 bases between the two ends. Germline V gives CDR1 LGHDT, CDR2 YNNKEL (reference sequence). The CDR3 is 15 amino acids. The CDR3 nucleotides are TGTGCCAGCAGCGAGCCGGGCCCTCGATCCCATGGCTACACCTTC. Translation gives CASSEPGPRSHGYTF.

This clonotype was observed a handful of times. This rearrangement joins TRBV7-9 to TRBJ2-3; 7 bases are a match to TRBD1. This CDR3 comprises 15 residues. Germline V gives CDR1 SEHNR, CDR2 FQNEAQ (reference sequence). V lost 5 bases, J lost 3 bases, and 8 bases stayed unmatched. The CDR3 reads CASSPRDSETDTQYF. In nucleotides, the CDR3 is TGTGCCAGCAGCCCCCGGGACAGTGAAACAGATACGCAGTATTTT.

This clonotype was counted a few times. The CDR3 sequence: CASSAGRAIETQYF. CDR3 coding DNA: TGTGCCAGCAGCGCCGGACGGGCAATAGAGACCCAGTACTTC. V gene TRBV9 combines with J gene TRBJ2-5; D unclear. Per the germline V gene, CDR1 is SGDLS and CDR2 is YYNGEE. CDR3 length equals 14 residues. V gave up 3 bases and J gave up 4 bases, with 13 bases separating them.

In its sample, this clonotype was seen a few times. The V gene is TRBV5-6, the J gene TRBJ2-7, with 10 bases fitting TRBD1. This CDR3 is 13 amino acids long. V lost 4 bases to trimming and J lost 4 bases; unmatched junction nucleotides: 2. CDR1 is SGHDT and CDR2 is YYEEEE in the germline V gene. In DNA form, the CDR3 reads TGTGCCAGCAGCCTGGACAGGGGGTACGAGCAGTACGTC. Its protein product is CASSLDRGYEQYV.

This clonotype was counted only a few times. The chain is built from TRBV4-3 and TRBJ1-6; possibly TRBD1 for D (5 bases). This CDR3 has 17 amino acids. CDR1 and CDR2 from the germline V gene are LGHNA and YSLEER. Trimming stripped 2 bases from V and 6 bases from J, with 17 bases between. The CDR3 region has the DNA TGCGCCAGCAGCCAAAGGGGCTTGGGACGGGGTAATTCACCCCTCCACTTT. It is translated as CASSQRGLGRGNSPLHF.

This chain links TRBV20-1 with TRBJ2-1; unclear D gene. CDR3 length: 16 residues. The ends were cut back, 0 bases at V and 0 bases at J, with 12 bases in the middle. CDR1 DFQATT and CDR2 SNEGSKA come from the germline V gene (reference sequence). CDR3 coding DNA: TGCAGTGCTAGAGATTCCGTGGGCCGCTCCTACAATGAGCAGTTCTTC. It encodes CSARDSVGRSYNEQFF.

This sequence joins TRBV12-3 or TRBV12-4 and TRBJ2-1; TRBD2 agrees at 7 bases. Germline trimming cut 3 bases from V and 0 bases from J; bases unmatched to any gene: 8. CDR3 length: 17 residues. The CDR3 here is CASSFPEAGSSYNEQFF. In DNA form, the CDR3 reads TGTGCCAGCAGTTTTCCAGAAGCGGGAAGCTCCTACAATGAGCAGTTCTTC.

The V and J genes are TRBV29-1 and TRBJ2-1; D is ambiguous. V shed 4 bases and J shed 8 bases, with 15 bases lying between them. This CDR3 is 13 amino acids long. Germline V CDR1 and CDR2: SQVTM, ANQGSEA. The CDR3 loop is CSVARVGVHEQFF. In nucleotides, the CDR3 is TGCAGCGTTGCCCGGGTTGGGGTACATGAGCAGTTCTTC.

The chain joins TRBV4-1 to TRBJ2-7; perhaps TRBD1 as D (5 bases). The CDR3 runs 15 residues. V was cut by 0 bases and J by 3 bases, with 12 bases left in between. Germline V gene sequence: CDR1 MGHRA, CDR2 YSYEKL. CDR3 loop: CASSQDPGHGYEQYV. The CDR3 region has the DNA TGCGCCAGCAGCCAAGATCCCGGACACGGCTACGAGCAGTACGTC.

The rearrangement links TRBV5-1 to TRBJ2-4; tentative D call: TRBD1 (6 bases). Trimming pared 2 bases from V and 0 bases from J, leaving 12 bases between. This CDR3 spans 16 amino acids. CDR1 and CDR2 (germline): SGHRS, YFSETQ. CDR3 region: CASSLVLGGAKNIQYF. In DNA form, the CDR3 reads TGCGCCAGCAGCTTAGTCTTAGGGGGAGCCAAAAACATTCAGTACTTC. The full variable domain, in which reference TRBV5-1 and TRBJ2-4 provide the parts outside the CDR3, is KAGVTQTPRYLIKTRGQQVTLSCSPISGHRSVSWYQQTPGQGLQFLFEYFSETQRNKGNFPGRFSGRQFSNSRSEMNVSTLELGDSALYLCASSLVLGGAKNIQYFGAGTRLSVL.

This clonotype is labeled medium-sized (0.01 to 0.1%). V and J are TRBV9 and TRBJ2-1; no definite D call. V lost 3 bases to trimming and J lost 10 bases, with 11 bases between them. The CDR3 runs to 12 residues. Germline-derived CDR1 and CDR2 are SGDLS and YYNGEE. CDR3 nucleotides: TGTGCCAGCAGCGGGATGACTTCCGAGCAGTTCTTC. Protein sequence: CASSGMTSEQFF.

This clonotype was recorded at least ten times. This chain links TRBV6-5 with TRBJ2-1, with TRBD2 matching over 13 bases. CDR3 length equals 17 residues. Germline V gives CDR1 MNHEY, CDR2 SVGAGI. Trimming took 10 bases from V and 1 from J; bases not matched to a gene: 10. The CDR3 DNA follows: TGTGCCACCACACTAGCGGGGGGGTCGGATTCCTACAATGAGCAGTTCTTC. Translating it yields CATTLAGGSDSYNEQFF.

This sequence joins TRBV4-1 and TRBJ2-3; 13 nucleotides match TRBD2. This CDR3 has 16 residues. The trim removed 1 base at V and 6 bases at J, leaving 4 bases unmatched. Germline-derived CDR1 and CDR2 are MGHRA and YSYEKL. CDR3 in DNA: TGCGCCAGCAGCCAAGGGCCGGGACTAGCGGGGGATACGCAGTATTTT. It is translated as CASSQGPGLAGDTQYF.

This rearrangement joins TRBV6-5 to TRBJ1-1; no clear D gene. V lost 1 base and J 1 base, leaving 4 bases between the germline ends. CDR3 size: 13 residues. Germline CDR1 MNHEY, CDR2 SVGAGI. The CDR3 protein is CASSYWGNTEAFF. The CDR3 DNA reads TGTGCCAGCAGTTACTGGGGGAACACTGAAGCTTTCTTT.

The rearrangement uses TRBV4-1 and TRBJ2-7; possibly TRBD1 for D (5 bases). The CDR3 covers 14 residues. Trimming stripped 2 bases from V and 0 bases from J, with 8 bases between. Looked up from germline, CDR1 is MGHRA and CDR2 is YSYEKL. CDR3 residues: CASSQRQSSYEQYF. CDR3 DNA sequence: TGCGCCAGCAGCCAAAGACAGAGCTCCTACGAGCAGTACTTC.

The chain has TRBV5-1 and TRBJ2-3; D unclear. The germline V gene has CDR1 SGHRS and CDR2 YFSETQ. V gave up 0 bases and J gave up 4 bases, with 12 bases separating them. The CDR3 is made up of 15 amino acids. The DNA of the CDR3 is TGCGCCAGCAGCTTGGTATCACAGTCGCCAGATACGCAGTATTTT. This gives the protein CASSLVSQSPDTQYF.

V usage is TRBV12-3 or TRBV12-4 and J usage is TRBJ1-1, with a possible D match to TRBD1 (5 bases). V shed 4 bases and J shed 1 base, with 16 bases lying between them. The CDR3 is 16 amino acids. CDR3: CASSSGTESRNTEAFF. In DNA, the CDR3 is TGTGCCAGCAGTTCCGGGACGGAATCCAGGAACACTGAAGCTTTCTTT.

The chain employs TRBV7-9 and TRBJ2-3; D is uncertain. CDR1 SEHNR and CDR2 FQNEAQ come from the germline V gene (reference sequence). Trimming cost V 4 bases and J 2 bases, with 13 bases left between them. The CDR3 covers 15 residues. Here the CDR3 reads CASSSPRAPTDTQYF. The CDR3, as DNA: TGTGCCAGCAGCTCCCCCCGGGCCCCCACAGATACGCAGTATTTT.